What follows describes a single T cell receptor (beta chain). This record belongs to a study of blood T cell repertoires in COVID-19. In the study overall: Collection of acute and convalescent COVID-19 samples took place in the United States, Italy and Spain. From T cells, B-cell-depleted T cells, or PBMCs came the material, which was cDNA or gDNA.

V gave up 8 bases and J gave up 5 bases; unmatched junction bases: 11. The length of the CDR3 is 15 residues. Germline CDR1 and CDR2: SGHTA and FQGNSA. Authors' processing steps: Estimates of nucleated cell counts were drawn from the amplification of reference gene primers. Produced via immunoSEQ multiplex PCR; TCRdb's table is partial and in-frame only. That table furnishes V, J and clone size, whereas the DNA furnished D and trimming. Of 150,000 to 200,000 clones in the sample, approximately 86% were seen once. The receptor comes from a woman aged 80 or over with acute or convalescent COVID-19. What was sequenced was peripheral blood. The chain uses TRBV7-2 and TRBJ1-5; 8 bases align to TRBD1. The CDR3 here is CASGDRGRVHQPQHF. The CDR3 DNA follows: TGTGCCAGCGGAGACAGGGGTCGTGTACATCAGCCCCAGCATTTT.